Detailed here is one T cell receptor (beta chain). Antigen: not known. Profiled with immunoSEQ multiplex PCR; TCRdb holds only in-frame clones, not every one. The sample has approximately 1,500,000 clones; 95% to 97% are singletons. The entry originates in a study of shared clonotypes between healthy human individuals. The overall study: Donors were two women and a few men aged 18 to 49. Study-wide results and caveats: A handful of donors shared about 5% of their naive CD4 clonotypes. Memory subsets generally showed smaller estimated richness than naive subsets did. Against clonotypes common to all four donors, non-shared ones had lower generation probabilities.

The CDR3 is made up of 13 amino acids. V was shortened by 1 base and J by 3 bases, with 10 bases between the two germline ends. Germline-derived CDR1 and CDR2 are GTSNPN and SVGIG (reference sequence). Material for sequencing was naive CD4+ T cells sorted from blood. As for subset: CD45RA+ positively selected. The clonotype comes from a young man in good health. The V gene is TRBV30, the J gene TRBJ2-7, with D tentatively TRBD1 (6 bases). The CDR3 DNA reads TGTGCCTGGAGTGGGCAGGACAGCTACGAGCAGTACTTC. This translates into CAWSGQDSYEQYF.